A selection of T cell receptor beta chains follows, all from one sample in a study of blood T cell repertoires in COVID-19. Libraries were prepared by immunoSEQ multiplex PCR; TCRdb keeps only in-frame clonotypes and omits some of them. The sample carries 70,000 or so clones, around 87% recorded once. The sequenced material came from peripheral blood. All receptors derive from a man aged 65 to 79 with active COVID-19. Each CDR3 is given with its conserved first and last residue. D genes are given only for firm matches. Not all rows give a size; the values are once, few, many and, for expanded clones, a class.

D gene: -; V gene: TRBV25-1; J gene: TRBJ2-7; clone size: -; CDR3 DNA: TGTGCCACGAGTTTAGGGGAAGGGGACGAGCAGTACTTC; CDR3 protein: CATSLGEGDEQYF
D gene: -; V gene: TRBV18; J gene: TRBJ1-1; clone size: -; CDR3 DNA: TGTGCCACCGCCGGGGGGGTCGGAGCTTTCTTT; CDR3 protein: CATAGGVGAFF
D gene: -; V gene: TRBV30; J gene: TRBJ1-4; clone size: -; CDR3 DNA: TGTGCCTGGAGTGTACCCCGGGGGGGGGTTACTAATGAAAAACTGTTTTTT; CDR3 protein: CAWSVPRGGVTNEKLFF
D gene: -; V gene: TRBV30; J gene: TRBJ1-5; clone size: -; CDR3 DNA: TGTGCCTGGAGTGGGGGGGAGTTAAGCAATCAGCCCCAGCATTTT; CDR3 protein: CAWSGGELSNQPQHF
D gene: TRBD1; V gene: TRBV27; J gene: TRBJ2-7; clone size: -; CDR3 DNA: TGTGCCAGCAGTCTACAGGGGGCGGACGAGCAGTACTTC; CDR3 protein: CASSLQGADEQYF
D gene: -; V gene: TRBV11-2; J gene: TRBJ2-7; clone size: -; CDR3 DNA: TGTGCCAGCAGCTTAGCCGCCAGTACCTACGAGCAGTACTTC; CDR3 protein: CASSLAASTYEQYF
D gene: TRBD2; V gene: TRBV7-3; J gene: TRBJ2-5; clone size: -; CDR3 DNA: TGTGCCAGCAGCCCCGGGGGGAGGGGGACCCAGTACTTC; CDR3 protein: CASSPGGRGTQYF
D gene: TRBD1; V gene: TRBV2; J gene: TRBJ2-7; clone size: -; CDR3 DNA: TGTGCCAGCGGGACAGGGAGCCCCCCCTACGAGCAGTACTTC; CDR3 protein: CASGTGSPPYEQYF
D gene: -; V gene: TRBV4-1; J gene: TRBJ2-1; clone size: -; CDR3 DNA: TGCGCCAGCAGCCAAGCTCCCCCCGGCAATGAGCAGTTCTTC; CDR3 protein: CASSQAPPGNEQFF
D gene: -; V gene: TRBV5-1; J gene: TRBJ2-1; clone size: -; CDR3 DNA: TGCGCCAGCAGCGCAAAAGGGGTCGCGGCCCCCCCAACCTACAATGAGCAGTTCTTC; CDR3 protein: CASSAKGVAAPPTYNEQFF
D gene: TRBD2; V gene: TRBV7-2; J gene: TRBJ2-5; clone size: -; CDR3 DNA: TGTGCCAGCAGCTTAAACCCCCACCACGGGAGGGCCGGGGAGACCCAGTACTTC; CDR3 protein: CASSLNPHHGRAGETQYF
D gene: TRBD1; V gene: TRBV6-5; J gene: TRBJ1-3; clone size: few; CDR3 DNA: TGTGCCAGCGGCCGGGCCCAGGGGGACACCATATATTTT; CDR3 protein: CASGRAQGDTIYF
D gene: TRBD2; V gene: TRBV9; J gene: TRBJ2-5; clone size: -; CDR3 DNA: TGTGCCAGCAGCCCGCATGGGGCTAGCGGGTACCAAGAGACCCAGTACTTC; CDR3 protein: CASSPHGASGYQETQYF
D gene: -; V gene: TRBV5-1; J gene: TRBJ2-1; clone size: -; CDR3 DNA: TGCGCCAGCAGGGCTAGCGCCCGCTCCTACAATGAGCAGTTCTTC; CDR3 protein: CASRASARSYNEQFF
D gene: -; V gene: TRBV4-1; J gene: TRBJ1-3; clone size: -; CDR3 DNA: TGCGCCAGCAGCCAAGAGGCGGGACTCACTGGAAACACCATATATTTT; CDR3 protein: CASSQEAGLTGNTIYF
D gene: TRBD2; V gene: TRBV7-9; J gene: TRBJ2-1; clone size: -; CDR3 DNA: TGTGCCAGCAGCTTGCTAGCGGGAGGGCCTCTTTACTACAATGAGCAGTTCTTC; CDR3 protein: CASSLLAGGPLYYNEQFF
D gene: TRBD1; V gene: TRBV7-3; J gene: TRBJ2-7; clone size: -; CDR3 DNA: TGTGCCAGCAGCTTAATGGGCGGGACAGGCGAGCAGTACTTC; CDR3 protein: CASSLMGGTGEQYF
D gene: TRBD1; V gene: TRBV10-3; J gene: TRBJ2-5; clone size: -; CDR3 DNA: TGTGCCATCAAACCCCGAGGGGGACAGCAAGAGACCCAGTACTTC; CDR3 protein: CAIKPRGGQQETQYF
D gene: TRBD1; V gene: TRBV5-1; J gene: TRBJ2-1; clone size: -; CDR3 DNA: TGCGCCAGCAGCTTGGGACGACAGGGCCCCAATGAGCAGTTCTTC; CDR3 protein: CASSLGRQGPNEQFF
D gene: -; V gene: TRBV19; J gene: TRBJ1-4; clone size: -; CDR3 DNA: TGTGCCAGTAGTATCGGGGGGCAAACTAATGAAAAACTGTTTTTT; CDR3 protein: CASSIGGQTNEKLFF
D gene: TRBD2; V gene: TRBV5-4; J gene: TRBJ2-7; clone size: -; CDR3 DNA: TGTGCCAGCAGCCCCCCGCCGGGAGGGAACTACGAGCAGTACTTC; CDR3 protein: CASSPPPGGNYEQYF
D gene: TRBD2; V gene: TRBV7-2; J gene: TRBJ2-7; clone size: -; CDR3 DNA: TGTGCCAGCAGCTTACCCCGGGCTAGCGGGTACTCCTACGAGCAGTACTTC; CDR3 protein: CASSLPRASGYSYEQYF
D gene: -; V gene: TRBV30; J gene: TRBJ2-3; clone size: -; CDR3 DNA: TGTGCCTGGAGTACAAGGAGGACAGATACGCAGTATTTT; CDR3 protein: CAWSTRRTDTQYF
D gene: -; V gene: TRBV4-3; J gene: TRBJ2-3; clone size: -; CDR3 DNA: TGCGCCAGCAGCCTGGGGGGGCAGGGGACAGATACGCAGTATTTT; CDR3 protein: CASSLGGQGTDTQYF
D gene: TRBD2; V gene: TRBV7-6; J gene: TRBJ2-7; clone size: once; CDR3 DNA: TGTGCCAGCAGCTTAGGTGAGGCCCGGGGGGGCTACGAGCAGTACTTC; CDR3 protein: CASSLGEARGGYEQYF
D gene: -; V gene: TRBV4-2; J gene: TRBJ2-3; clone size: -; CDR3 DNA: TGTGCCAGCAGCCAAGAGGGTAGCCGGGCAGATACGCAGTATTTT; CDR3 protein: CASSQEGSRADTQYF
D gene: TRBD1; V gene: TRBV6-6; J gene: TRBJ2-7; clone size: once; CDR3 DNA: TGTGCCAGCAGTCGGGACAGGGGGCGGCTAGCGGCCTACGAGCAGTACTTC; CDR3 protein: CASSRDRGRLAAYEQYF
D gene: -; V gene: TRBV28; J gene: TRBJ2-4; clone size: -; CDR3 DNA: TGTGCCACCAGGCCACCGTCCTCCGGCAAAAACATTCAGTACTTC; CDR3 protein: CATRPPSSGKNIQYF
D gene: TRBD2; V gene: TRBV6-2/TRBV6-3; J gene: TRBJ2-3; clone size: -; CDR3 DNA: TGTGCCAGCAGTTACCCAGTCCCGGGACTAGCGGGAGGGCCCGGGGATACGCAGTATTTT; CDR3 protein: CASSYPVPGLAGGPGDTQYF
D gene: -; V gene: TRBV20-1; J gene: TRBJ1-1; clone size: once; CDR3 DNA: TGCAGGGGCCGGAACACTGAAGCTTTCTTT; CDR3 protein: CRGRNTEAFF
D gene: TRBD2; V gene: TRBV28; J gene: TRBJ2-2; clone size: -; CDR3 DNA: TGTGCCAGCAGTCCCCCCGGGCTAGCGGGAGGCCGCCTGGAGCTGTTTTTT; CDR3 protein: CASSPPGLAGGRLELFF
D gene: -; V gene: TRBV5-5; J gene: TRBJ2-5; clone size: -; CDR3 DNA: TGTGCCAGCAGCTTGGGTAGCCAAGAGACCCAGTACTTC; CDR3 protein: CASSLGSQETQYF
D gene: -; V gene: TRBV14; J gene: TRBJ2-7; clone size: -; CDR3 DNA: TGTGCCAGCAGCCGAGACACGAACACCTACGAGCAGTACTTC; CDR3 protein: CASSRDTNTYEQYF
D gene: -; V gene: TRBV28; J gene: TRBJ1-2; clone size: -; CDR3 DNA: TGTGCCAGCCAGGAAGATGGCTACACCTTC; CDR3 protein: CASQEDGYTF
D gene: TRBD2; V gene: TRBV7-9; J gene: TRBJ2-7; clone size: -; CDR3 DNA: TGTGCCAGCAGCTTAGGGGCAGCGGGAGGGATCCCCTACGAGCAGTACTTC; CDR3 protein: CASSLGAAGGIPYEQYF
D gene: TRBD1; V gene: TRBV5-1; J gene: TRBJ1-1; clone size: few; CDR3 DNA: TGCGCCAGCAGCCCCGGGACAGCCAACACTGAAGCTTTCTTT; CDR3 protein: CASSPGTANTEAFF
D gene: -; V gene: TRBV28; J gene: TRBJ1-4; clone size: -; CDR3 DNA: TGTGTGGCGGGATCAACTAATGAAAAACTGTTTTTT; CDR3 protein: CVAGSTNEKLFF
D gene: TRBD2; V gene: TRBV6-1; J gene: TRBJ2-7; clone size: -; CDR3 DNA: TGTGCCAGCACCCCAGGGACTAGCGGACCCTACGAGCAGTACTTC; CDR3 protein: CASTPGTSGPYEQYF
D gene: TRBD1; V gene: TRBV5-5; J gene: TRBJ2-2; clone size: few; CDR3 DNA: TGTGCCAGCAGCTCACAGGGGATAAACACCGGGGAGCTGTTTTTT; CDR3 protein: CASSSQGINTGELFF
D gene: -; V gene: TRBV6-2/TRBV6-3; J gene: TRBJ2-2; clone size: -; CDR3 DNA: TGTGCCAGCAGTCCCCGCCCGGGACTTAACACCGGGGAGCTGTTTTTT; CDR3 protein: CASSPRPGLNTGELFF
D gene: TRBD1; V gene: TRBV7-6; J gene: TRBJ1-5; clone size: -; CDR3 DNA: TGTGCCAGCAGCCCAAGTCCAGGGGGGAACAATCAGCCCCAGCATTTT; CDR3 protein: CASSPSPGGNNQPQHF
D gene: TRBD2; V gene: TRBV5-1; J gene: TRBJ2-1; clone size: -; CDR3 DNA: TGCGCCAGCAGCTTGGCGAGCGGGACCAATGAGCAGTTCTTC; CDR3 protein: CASSLASGTNEQFF
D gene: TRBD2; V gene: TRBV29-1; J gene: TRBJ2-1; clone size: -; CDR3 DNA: TGCAGCGTTGAAGGTGGATCGGGAGGGGGAGGTGAGCAGTTCTTC; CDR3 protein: CSVEGGSGGGGEQFF
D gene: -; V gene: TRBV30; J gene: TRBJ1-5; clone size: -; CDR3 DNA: TGTGCCTGGAGTGGCAGGGTCGGGGGGTACAATCAGCCCCAGCATTTT; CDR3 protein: CAWSGRVGGYNQPQHF
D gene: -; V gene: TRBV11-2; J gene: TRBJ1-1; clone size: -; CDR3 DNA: TGTGCCAGCAGCTTAGGCAGGGCACCTTTCTTT; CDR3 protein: CASSLGRAPFF
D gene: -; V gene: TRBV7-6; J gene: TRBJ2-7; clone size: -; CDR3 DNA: TGTGCCAGCAGCCCAAACGCAGGGTACGAGCAGTACTTC; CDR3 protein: CASSPNAGYEQYF
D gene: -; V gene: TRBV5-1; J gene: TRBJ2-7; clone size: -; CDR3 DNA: TGCGCCAGCAGCGGGTTTAGCGGCTACGAGCAGTACTTC; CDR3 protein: CASSGFSGYEQYF
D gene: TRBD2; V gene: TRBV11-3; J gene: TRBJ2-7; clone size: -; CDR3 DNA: TGTGCCAGCAGCCCGGGCCTTAGGGGCGGGGGCGAGCAGTACTTC; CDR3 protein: CASSPGLRGGGEQYF
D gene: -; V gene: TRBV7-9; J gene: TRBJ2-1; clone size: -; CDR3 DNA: TGTGCCAGCAGCCCGGGGGCAAGGGCGGGAGCAAGCGGCCGGGAGTTCTTC; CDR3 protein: CASSPGARAGASGREFF
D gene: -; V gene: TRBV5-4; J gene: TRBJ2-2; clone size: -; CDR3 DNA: TGTGCCAGCAGCTTGGGCAGGGGCACCGGGGAGCTGTTTTTT; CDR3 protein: CASSLGRGTGELFF
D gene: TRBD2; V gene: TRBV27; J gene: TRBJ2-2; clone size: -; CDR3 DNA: TGTGCCAGCAGCATAGCGGGAGGGGGCACCGGGGAGCTGTTTTTT; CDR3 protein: CASSIAGGGTGELFF
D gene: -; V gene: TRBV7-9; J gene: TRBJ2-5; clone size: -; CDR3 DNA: TGTGCCAGCAGCTTAAACGGGGGAGAGACCCAGTACTTC; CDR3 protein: CASSLNGGETQYF
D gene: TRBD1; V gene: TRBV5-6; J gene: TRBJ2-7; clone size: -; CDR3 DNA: TGTGCCAGCAGCTTGGGGGACAGGGGCTACGAGCAGTACTTC; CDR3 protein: CASSLGDRGYEQYF
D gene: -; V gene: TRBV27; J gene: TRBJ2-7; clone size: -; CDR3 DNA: TGTGCCAGCAGCACAATAGGGGGGGAACCCCCGGGGTACGAGCAGTACTTC; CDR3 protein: CASSTIGGEPPGYEQYF
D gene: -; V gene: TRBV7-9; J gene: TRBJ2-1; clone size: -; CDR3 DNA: TGTGCCAGCAGCTTTCTCCCACAAACAGGGTTTGGTCGCAATGAGCAGTTCTTC; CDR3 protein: CASSFLPQTGFGRNEQFF
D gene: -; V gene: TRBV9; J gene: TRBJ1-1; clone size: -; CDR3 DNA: TGTGCCAGCAGCCCGCGCTGGGAGGACCTTGGGGCTTTCTTT; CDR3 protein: CASSPRWEDLGAFF